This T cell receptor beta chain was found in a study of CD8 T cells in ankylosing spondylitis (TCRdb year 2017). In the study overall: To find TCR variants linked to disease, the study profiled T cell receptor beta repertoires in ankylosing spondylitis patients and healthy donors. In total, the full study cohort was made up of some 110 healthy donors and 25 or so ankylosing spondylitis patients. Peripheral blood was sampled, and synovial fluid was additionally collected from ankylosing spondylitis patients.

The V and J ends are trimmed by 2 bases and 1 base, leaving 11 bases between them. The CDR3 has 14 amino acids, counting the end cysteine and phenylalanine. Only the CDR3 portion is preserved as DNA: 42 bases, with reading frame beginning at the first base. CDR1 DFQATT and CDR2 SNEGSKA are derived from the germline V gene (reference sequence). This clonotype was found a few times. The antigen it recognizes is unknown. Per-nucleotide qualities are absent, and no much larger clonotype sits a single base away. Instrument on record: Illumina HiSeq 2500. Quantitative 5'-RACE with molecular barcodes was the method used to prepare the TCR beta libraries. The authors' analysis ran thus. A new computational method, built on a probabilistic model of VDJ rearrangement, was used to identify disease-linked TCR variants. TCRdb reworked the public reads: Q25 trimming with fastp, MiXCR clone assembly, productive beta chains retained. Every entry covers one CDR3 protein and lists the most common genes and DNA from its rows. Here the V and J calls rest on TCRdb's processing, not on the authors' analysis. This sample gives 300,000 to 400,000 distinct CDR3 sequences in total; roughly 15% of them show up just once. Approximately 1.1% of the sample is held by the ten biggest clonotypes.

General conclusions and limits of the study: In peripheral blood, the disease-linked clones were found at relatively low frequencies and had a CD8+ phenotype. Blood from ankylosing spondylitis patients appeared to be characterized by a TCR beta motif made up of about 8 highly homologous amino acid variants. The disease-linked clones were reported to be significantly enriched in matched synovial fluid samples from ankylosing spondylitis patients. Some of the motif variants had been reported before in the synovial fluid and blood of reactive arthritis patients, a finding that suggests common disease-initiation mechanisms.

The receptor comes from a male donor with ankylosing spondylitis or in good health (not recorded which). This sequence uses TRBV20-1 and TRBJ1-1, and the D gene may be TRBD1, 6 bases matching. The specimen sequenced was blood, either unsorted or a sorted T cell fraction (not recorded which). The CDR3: CSARKGGWNTEAFF. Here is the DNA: TGCAGTGCTAGAAAAGGGGGGTGGAACACTGAAGCTTTCTTT.